The rows below give T cell receptor beta chains drawn from one sample of a study of T-cell memory formation after mild COVID-19. TCRdb independently ran MiXCR on the 5' RACE reads; one entry per CDR3 protein. Here the sample spans 65,000 to 100,000 distinct CDR3 sequences, roughly 13% being singletons. The sample comprised PBMCs or a T cell subset sorted from them (not recorded which). The receptor source for this set is a man aged 18 to 30 who had mild COVID-19 (a few samples of this study predate the infection). Cell type and time point are not known. Both conserved end residues are part of each CDR3. Each record gives: clone size, V gene, D gene, J gene, CDR3 protein, CDR3 DNA. The D gene is left open where the match is weak. Only some rows state a clone size, as once, few, many or a class for expanded clones.

>few|TRBV4-3|NA|TRBJ1-5
CASSQDREGAQPQHF
TGCGCCAGCAGCCAAGACCGGGAGGGAGCTCAGCCCCAGCATTTT
>few|TRBV6-5|TRBD2|TRBJ2-7
CASSYKAGGFYEQYF
TGTGCCAGCAGTTACAAGGCGGGGGGTTTCTACGAGCAGTACTTC
>NA|TRBV9|TRBD2|TRBJ2-3
CASSVSGGSTDTQYF
TGTGCCAGCAGCGTTAGCGGGGGAAGCACAGATACGCAGTATTTT
>few|TRBV6-6|NA|TRBJ1-4
CASSYEGGWATNEKLFF
TGTGCCAGCAGTTATGAGGGTGGATGGGCAACTAATGAAAAACTGTTTTTT
>NA|TRBV20-1|TRBD1|TRBJ1-5
CSASHRDSLNQPQHF
TGCAGTGCTAGTCATCGGGACAGTCTCAATCAGCCCCAGCATTTT
>few|TRBV7-2|NA|TRBJ2-3
CASSLSGSAERTDTQYF
TGTGCCAGCAGCTTATCTGGAAGCGCCGAACGCACAGATACGCAGTATTTT
>few|TRBV4-1|NA|TRBJ1-5
CASSLEIGTPRQPQHF
TGCGCCAGCAGCCTCGAAATCGGGACACCGCGCCAGCCCCAGCATTTT
>few|TRBV5-1|TRBD2|TRBJ2-3
CASSYPASGVTDTQYF
TGCGCCAGCAGCTATCCCGCCAGCGGGGTCACAGATACGCAGTATTTT
>few|TRBV7-9|NA|TRBJ2-2
CASSLGLGELFF
TGTGCCAGCAGCTTAGGTCTCGGGGAGCTGTTTTTT
>NA|TRBV20-1|TRBD1|TRBJ1-6
CSARESTGYYNSPLHF
TGCAGTGCTAGAGAATCGACAGGGTACTATAATTCACCCCTCCACTTT
>few|TRBV7-9|NA|TRBJ2-1
CASSLVGGLNEQFF
TGTGCCAGCAGCTTAGTGGGGGGCCTAAATGAGCAGTTCTTC
>NA|TRBV4-1|TRBD1|TRBJ1-1
CASSPRTGLNTEAFF
TGCGCCAGCAGCCCCCGGACAGGGCTGAACACTGAAGCTTTCTTT
>few|TRBV29-1|NA|TRBJ1-1
CSVLDILNTEAFF
TGCAGCGTTCTGGACATACTGAACACTGAAGCTTTCTTT
>NA|TRBV9|NA|TRBJ1-5
CASSGLSEGNQPQHF
TGTGCCAGCAGCGGCCTTTCCGAGGGCAATCAGCCCCAGCATTTT
>few|TRBV9|NA|TRBJ2-1
CASSVGVSSYNEQFF
TGTGCCAGCAGCGTAGGGGTTAGCTCCTACAATGAGCAGTTCTTC
>NA|TRBV6-5|NA|TRBJ2-3
CASSYLFGAGITDTQYF
TGTGCCAGCAGTTACCTGTTTGGAGCAGGTATCACAGATACGCAGTATTTT
>few|TRBV5-4|TRBD2|TRBJ2-7
CASSPGGAREQYF
TGTGCCAGCAGCCCGGGGGGTGCTAGAGAGCAGTACTTC
>few|TRBV5-1|TRBD1|TRBJ2-5
CASSLDGQGTLQETQYF
TGCGCCAGCAGCTTGGACGGACAGGGGACACTACAAGAGACCCAGTACTTC
>few|TRBV7-2|NA|TRBJ2-3
CASSYMRRREADTQYF
TGTGCCAGCAGCTACATGAGGAGGAGGGAGGCAGATACGCAGTATTTT
>NA|TRBV6-5|NA|TRBJ1-1
CASSARWDTEAFF
TGTGCCAGCAGTGCCCGGTGGGACACTGAAGCTTTCTTT
>many|TRBV7-9|TRBD2|TRBJ2-1
CASSPRTSSNEQFF
TGTGCCAGCAGCCCCAGGACTAGCAGCAATGAGCAGTTCTTC
>NA|TRBV6-5|TRBD2|TRBJ2-1
CASTLLPGLAGGEQFF
TGTGCCAGCACCCTACTGCCCGGACTAGCGGGGGGTGAGCAGTTCTTC
>NA|TRBV6-6|NA|TRBJ2-6
CASSYLGDSGANVLTF
TGTGCCAGCAGTTACTTAGGGGACTCTGGGGCCAACGTCCTGACTTTC
>few|TRBV6-6|NA|TRBJ2-7
CATEAGHEQYF
TGTGCCACCGAGGCGGGGCACGAGCAGTACTTC
>NA|TRBV4-1|TRBD1|TRBJ2-3
CASSHGTGADTQYF
TGCGCCAGCAGCCATGGGACAGGGGCAGATACGCAGTATTTT
>many|TRBV7-8|TRBD1|TRBJ2-4
CASSLGQAKNIQYF
TGTGCCAGCAGCCTGGGACAGGCCAAAAACATTCAGTACTTC
>few|TRBV29-1|NA|TRBJ1-2
CSVRALKGYTF
TGCAGCGTGAGGGCCCTGAAGGGCTACACCTTC
>NA|TRBV7-8|TRBD2|TRBJ2-5
CASSPQVGGGQETQYF
TGTGCCAGCAGCCCCCAGGTGGGCGGGGGCCAAGAGACCCAGTACTTC
>few|TRBV29-1|NA|TRBJ2-7
CSASDTRDVQYF
TGCAGCGCCAGCGATACGCGGGATGTCCAGTACTTC
>NA|TRBV7-9|NA|TRBJ2-3
CASSLGGGGPLTDTQYF
TGTGCCAGCAGCTTAGGAGGAGGTGGGCCCCTCACAGATACGCAGTATTTT
>many|TRBV28|NA|TRBJ2-3
CASSFLSGTDTQYF
TGTGCCAGCAGTTTTCTTTCGGGCACAGATACGCAGTATTTT
>medium-sized|TRBV4-1|NA|TRBJ2-5
CASSQGAGITQETQYF
TGCGCCAGCAGCCAAGGCGCCGGGATCACACAAGAGACCCAGTACTTC
>NA|TRBV9|NA|TRBJ2-1
CASSVETDEQFF
TGTGCCAGCAGCGTAGAGACAGATGAGCAGTTCTTC
>many|TRBV6-5|NA|TRBJ1-5
CASSEQGGNQPQHF
TGTGCCAGCAGCGAACAGGGAGGCAATCAGCCCCAGCATTTT
>NA|TRBV7-9|NA|TRBJ1-1
CASSLTRAEAFF
TGTGCCAGCAGCTTAACACGGGCTGAAGCTTTCTTT
>few|TRBV27|TRBD1|TRBJ2-7
CASSLGQHYEQYF
TGTGCCAGCAGTTTGGGACAGCACTACGAGCAGTACTTC
>few|TRBV27|TRBD1|TRBJ2-5
CASSFGTGGVETQYF
TGTGCCAGCAGTTTTGGGACAGGGGGCGTGGAGACCCAGTACTTC
>NA|TRBV7-6|NA|TRBJ2-2
CASSRTGWAGELFF
TGTGCCAGCAGTCGAACAGGGTGGGCCGGGGAGCTGTTTTTT
>NA|TRBV27|NA|TRBJ2-5
CASSPQWYQETQYF
TGTGCCAGCAGTCCCCAGTGGTACCAAGAGACCCAGTACTTC
>few|TRBV5-1|TRBD2|TRBJ2-3
CASSPGLAGASSTDTQYF
TGCGCCAGCAGCCCCGGACTAGCGGGGGCCTCTAGCACAGATACGCAGTATTTT
>many|TRBV12-3/TRBV12-4|TRBD2|TRBJ2-2
CASSFTRRGGITGELFF
TGTGCCAGCAGTTTCACTCGAAGGGGAGGGATCACCGGGGAGCTGTTTTTT
>few|TRBV11-2|NA|TRBJ2-3
CASSFEGRTDTQYF
TGTGCCAGCAGCTTTGAAGGGCGCACAGATACGCAGTATTTT
>many|TRBV4-1|TRBD2|TRBJ2-2
CASSLYFRDYNTGELFF
TGCGCCAGCAGCCTTTATTTCCGGGACTACAACACCGGGGAGCTGTTTTTT
>many|TRBV7-6|TRBD1|TRBJ2-3
CASSLGTGRFTDTQYF
TGTGCCAGCAGCTTAGGGACAGGGCGGTTTACAGATACGCAGTATTTT
>NA|TRBV6-5|TRBD1|TRBJ2-1
CASSYGTGRNEQFF
TGTGCCAGCAGTTATGGGACAGGGCGAAATGAGCAGTTCTTC
>few|TRBV6-2/TRBV6-3|NA|TRBJ2-2
CASSYSRGNTGELFF
TGTGCCAGCAGTTACTCGCGGGGCAACACCGGGGAGCTGTTTTTT
>few|TRBV25-1|TRBD1|TRBJ2-1
CASSNYRGFGNEQFF
TGTGCCAGCAGTAACTACAGGGGCTTCGGCAATGAGCAGTTCTTC
>NA|TRBV9|NA|TRBJ2-3
CASSPIGGTDTQYF
TGTGCCAGCAGCCCGATCGGGGGCACAGATACGCAGTATTTT
>few|TRBV4-2|NA|TRBJ2-2
CASSPRAGRENTGELFF
TGTGCCAGCAGCCCTCGGGCGGGCAGGGAGAACACCGGGGAGCTGTTTTTT
>NA|TRBV4-2|NA|TRBJ2-7
CASSQDYVPYEQYF
TGTGCCAGCAGCCAAGACTATGTCCCCTACGAGCAGTACTTC
>few|TRBV11-2|NA|TRBJ2-5
CASSPTSGRETQYF
TGTGCCAGCAGCCCCACCTCAGGGCGGGAGACCCAGTACTTC
>NA|TRBV7-2|NA|TRBJ1-5
CASSFGGFWGQPQHF
TGTGCCAGCAGCTTTGGTGGGTTTTGGGGTCAGCCCCAGCATTTT
>NA|TRBV7-2|NA|TRBJ2-5
CASSPGRVDRTEYF
TGTGCCAGCAGCCCGGGTAGGGTTGATCGGACAGAGTACTTC